This T cell receptor (beta chain) was captured by sequencing in a study of blood T cells in healthy people across ages. This CDR3 is 16 amino acids long. CDR1 is MGHRA and CDR2 is YSYEKL in the germline V gene. Through a sample-barcoded 5' primer and a J-beta primer mix, a second PCR was run for 7 to 11 cycles. TCRdb reprocessed the 5' RACE reads via MiXCR and lists one record per CDR3 protein. The sample holds around 1.5 million distinct CDR3 sequences, roughly a third seen once. The chain recombines TRBV4-1 with TRBJ2-7, with D possibly matching TRBD1 (6 bases). Matching the DNA end better, TRBJ2-4 makes the J call doubtful. The source is a woman in her thirties in good health. The sample taken for sequencing was blood. CDR3 sequence: CASSFRRGTKWDIQYF. DNA for the CDR3: TGCGCCAGCAGCTTCCGTAGGGGGACAAAATGGGACATTCAGTACTTC.